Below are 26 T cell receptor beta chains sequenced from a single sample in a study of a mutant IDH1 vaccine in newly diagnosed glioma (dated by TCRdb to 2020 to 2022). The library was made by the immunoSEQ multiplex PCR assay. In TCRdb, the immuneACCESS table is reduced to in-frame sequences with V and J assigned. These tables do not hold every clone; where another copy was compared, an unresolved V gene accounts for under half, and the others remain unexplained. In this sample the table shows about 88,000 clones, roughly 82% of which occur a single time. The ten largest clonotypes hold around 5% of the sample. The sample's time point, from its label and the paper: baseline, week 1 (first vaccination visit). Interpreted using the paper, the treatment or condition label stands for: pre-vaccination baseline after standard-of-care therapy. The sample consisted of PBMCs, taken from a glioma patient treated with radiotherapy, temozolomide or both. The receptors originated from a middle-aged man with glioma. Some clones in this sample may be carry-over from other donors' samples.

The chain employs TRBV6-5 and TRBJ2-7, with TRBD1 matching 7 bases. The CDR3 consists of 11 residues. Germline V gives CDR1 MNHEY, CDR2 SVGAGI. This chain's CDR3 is CASTGAYEQYF. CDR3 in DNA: TGTGCGTCTACAGGGGCCTACGAGCAGTACTTC.

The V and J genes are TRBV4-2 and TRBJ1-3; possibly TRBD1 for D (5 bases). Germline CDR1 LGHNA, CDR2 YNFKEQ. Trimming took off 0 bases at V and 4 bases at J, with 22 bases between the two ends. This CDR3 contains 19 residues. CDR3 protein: CASSQEPQGHGRLGNTIYF. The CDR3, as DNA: TGTGCCAGCAGCCAAGAGCCCCAAGGACACGGTCGATTAGGAAACACCATATATTTT.

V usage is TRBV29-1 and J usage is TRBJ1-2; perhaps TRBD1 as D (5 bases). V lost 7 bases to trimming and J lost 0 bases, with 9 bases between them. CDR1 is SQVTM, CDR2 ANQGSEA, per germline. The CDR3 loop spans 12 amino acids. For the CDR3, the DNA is TGCAGCGGGGACCCGCCTAACTATGGCTACACCTTC. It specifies CSGDPPNYGYTF.

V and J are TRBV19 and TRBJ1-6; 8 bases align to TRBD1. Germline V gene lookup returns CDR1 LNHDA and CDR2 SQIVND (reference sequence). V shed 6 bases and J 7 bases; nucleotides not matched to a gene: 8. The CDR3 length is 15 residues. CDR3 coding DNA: TGTGCCAGTAGGAAGTCAAGACAGGGGAATTCACCCCTCCACTTT. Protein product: CASRKSRQGNSPLHF.

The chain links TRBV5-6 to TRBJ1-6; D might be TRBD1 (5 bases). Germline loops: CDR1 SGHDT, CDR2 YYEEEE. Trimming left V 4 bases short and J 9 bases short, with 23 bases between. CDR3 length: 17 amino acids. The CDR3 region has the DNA TGTGCCAGCAGCCCCCTCGGGGGGACCTCGTCGGGTTCACCCCTCCACTTT. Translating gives CASSPLGGTSSGSPLHF. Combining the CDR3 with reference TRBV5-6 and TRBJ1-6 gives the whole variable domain DAGVTQSPTHLIKTRGQQVTLRCSPKSGHDTVSWYQQALGQGPQFIFQYYEEEERQRGNFPDRFSGHQFPNYSSELNVNALLLGDSALYLCASSPLGGTSSGSPLHFGNGTRLTVT.

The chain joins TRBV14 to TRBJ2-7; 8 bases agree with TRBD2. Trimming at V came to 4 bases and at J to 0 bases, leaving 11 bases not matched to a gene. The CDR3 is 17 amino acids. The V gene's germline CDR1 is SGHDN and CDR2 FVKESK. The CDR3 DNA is TGTGCCAGCAGCCTCGGGGGGGTGGCAGACAACTCCTACGAGCAGTACTTC. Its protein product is CASSLGGVADNSYEQYF. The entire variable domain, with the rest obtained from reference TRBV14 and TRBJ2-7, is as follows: EAGVTQFPSHSVIEKGQTVTLRCDPISGHDNLYWYRRVMGKEIKFLLHFVKESKQDESGMPNNRFLAERTGGTYSTLKVQPAELEDSGVYFCASSLGGVADNSYEQYFGPGTRLTVT.

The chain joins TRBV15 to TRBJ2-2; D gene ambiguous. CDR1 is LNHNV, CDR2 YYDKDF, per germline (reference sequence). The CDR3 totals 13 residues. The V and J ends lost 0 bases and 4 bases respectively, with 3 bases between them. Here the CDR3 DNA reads TGTGCCACCAGCAGAGATCCCACCGGGGAGCTGTTTTTT. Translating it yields CATSRDPTGELFF.

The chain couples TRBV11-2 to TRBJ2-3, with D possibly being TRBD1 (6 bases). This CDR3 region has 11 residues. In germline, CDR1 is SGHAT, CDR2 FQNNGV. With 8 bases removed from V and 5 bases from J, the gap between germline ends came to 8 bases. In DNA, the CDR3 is TGTGCCAGCGGGGGCGGAGATACGCAGTATTTT. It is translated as CASGGGDTQYF.

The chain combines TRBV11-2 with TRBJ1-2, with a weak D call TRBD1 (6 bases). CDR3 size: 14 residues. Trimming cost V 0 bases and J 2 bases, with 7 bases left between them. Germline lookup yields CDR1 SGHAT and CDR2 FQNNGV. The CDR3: CASSLDTGNYGYTF. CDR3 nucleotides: TGTGCCAGCAGCTTAGATACAGGGAACTATGGCTACACCTTC.

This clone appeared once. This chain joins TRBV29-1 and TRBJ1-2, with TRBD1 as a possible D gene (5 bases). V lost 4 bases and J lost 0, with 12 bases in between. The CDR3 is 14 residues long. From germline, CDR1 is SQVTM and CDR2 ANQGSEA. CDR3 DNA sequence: TGCAGCGTTGCTTTGGCAGGGACTAACTATGGCTACACCTTC. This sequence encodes CSVALAGTNYGYTF.

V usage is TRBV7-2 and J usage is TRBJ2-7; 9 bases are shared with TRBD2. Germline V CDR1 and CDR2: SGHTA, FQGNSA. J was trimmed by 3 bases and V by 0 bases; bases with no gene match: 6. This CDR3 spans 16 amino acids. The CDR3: CASSLALASGVYEQYF. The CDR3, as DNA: TGTGCCAGCAGCTTAGCGCTCGCTAGCGGGGTCTACGAGCAGTACTTC.

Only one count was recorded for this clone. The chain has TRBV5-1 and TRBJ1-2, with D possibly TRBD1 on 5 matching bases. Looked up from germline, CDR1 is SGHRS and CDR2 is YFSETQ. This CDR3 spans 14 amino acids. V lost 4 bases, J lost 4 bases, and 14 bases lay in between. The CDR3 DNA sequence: TGCGCCAGCAGCCCCGAGGGGCAGGCCTATGGCTACACCTTC. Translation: CASSPEGQAYGYTF.

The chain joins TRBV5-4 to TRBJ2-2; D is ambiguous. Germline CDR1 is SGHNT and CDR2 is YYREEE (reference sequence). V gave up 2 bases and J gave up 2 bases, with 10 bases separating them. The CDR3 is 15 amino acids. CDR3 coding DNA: TGTGCCAGCAGCTTATCTGGACGAAACACCGGGGAGCTGTTTTTT. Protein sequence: CASSLSGRNTGELFF.

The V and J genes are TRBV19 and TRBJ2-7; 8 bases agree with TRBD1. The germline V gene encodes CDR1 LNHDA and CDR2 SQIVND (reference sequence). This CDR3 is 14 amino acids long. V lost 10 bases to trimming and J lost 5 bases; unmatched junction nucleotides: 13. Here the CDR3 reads CATAEQGAVNEQYF. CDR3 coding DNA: TGTGCCACCGCGGAGCAGGGGGCGGTCAACGAGCAGTACTTC.

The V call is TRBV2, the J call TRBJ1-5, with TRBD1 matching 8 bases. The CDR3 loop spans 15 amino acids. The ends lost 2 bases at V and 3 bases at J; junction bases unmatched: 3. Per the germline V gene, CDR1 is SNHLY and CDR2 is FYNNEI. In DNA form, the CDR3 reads TGTGCCAGCAGTGAACAGGACAGGGACAATCAGCCCCAGCATTTT. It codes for CASSEQDRDNQPQHF.

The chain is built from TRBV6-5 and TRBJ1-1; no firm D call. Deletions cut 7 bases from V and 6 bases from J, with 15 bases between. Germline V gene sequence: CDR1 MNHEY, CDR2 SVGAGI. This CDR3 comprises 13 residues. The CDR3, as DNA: TGTGCCAGCATCCCATCGGGGAAATCTGAAGCTTTCTTT. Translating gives CASIPSGKSEAFF.

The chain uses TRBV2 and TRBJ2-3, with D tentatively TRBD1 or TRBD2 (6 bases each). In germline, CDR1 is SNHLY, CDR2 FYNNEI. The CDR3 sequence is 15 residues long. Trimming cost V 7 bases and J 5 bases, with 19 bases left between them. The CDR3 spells CASTYGGGGGDTQYF. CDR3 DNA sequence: TGTGCCAGCACCTACGGAGGAGGGGGTGGAGATACGCAGTATTTT.

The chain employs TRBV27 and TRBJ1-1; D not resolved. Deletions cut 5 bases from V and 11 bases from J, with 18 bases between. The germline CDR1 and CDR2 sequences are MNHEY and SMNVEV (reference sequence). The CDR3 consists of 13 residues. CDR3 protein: CASSPGPNNRAFF. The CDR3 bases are TGTGCCAGCAGTCCCGGGCCAAATAACCGGGCTTTCTTT.

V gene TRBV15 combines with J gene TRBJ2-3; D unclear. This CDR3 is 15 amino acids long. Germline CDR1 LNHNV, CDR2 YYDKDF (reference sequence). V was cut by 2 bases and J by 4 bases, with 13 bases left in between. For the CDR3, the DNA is TGTGCCACCAGCAGACTGGGCGGTGGATCAGATACGCAGTATTTT. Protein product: CATSRLGGGSDTQYF.

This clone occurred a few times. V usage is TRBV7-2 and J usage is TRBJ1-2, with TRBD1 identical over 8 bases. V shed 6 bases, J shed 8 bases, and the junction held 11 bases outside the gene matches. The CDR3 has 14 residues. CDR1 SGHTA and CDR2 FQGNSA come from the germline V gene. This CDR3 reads CASSRIRGRQGYTF. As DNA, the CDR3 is TGTGCCAGCAGTCGGATCAGGGGGCGTCAGGGCTACACCTTC. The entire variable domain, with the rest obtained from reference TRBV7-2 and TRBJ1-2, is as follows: GAGVSQSPSNKVTEKGKDVELRCDPISGHTALYWYRQSLGQGLEFLIYFQGNSAPDKSGLPSDRFSAERTGGSVSTLTIQRTQQEDSAVYLCASSRIRGRQGYTFGSGTRLTVV.

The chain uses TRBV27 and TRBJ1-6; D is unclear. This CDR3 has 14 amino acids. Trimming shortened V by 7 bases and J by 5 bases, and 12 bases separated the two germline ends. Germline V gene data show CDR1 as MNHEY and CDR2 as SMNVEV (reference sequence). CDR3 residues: CASNRVPHNSPLHF. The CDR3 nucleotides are TGTGCCAGCAATAGGGTACCGCATAATTCACCCCTCCACTTT.

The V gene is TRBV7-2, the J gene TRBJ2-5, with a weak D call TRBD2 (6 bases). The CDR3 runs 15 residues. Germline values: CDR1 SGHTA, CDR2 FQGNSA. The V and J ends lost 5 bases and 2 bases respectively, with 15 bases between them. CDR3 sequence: CASSEGGAMQETQYF. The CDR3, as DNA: TGTGCCAGCAGCGAGGGCGGGGCTATGCAAGAGACCCAGTACTTC.

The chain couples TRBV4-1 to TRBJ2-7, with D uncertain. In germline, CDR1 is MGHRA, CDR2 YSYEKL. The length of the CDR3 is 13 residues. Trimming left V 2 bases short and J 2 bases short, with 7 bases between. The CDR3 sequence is CASSQTLAYEQYF. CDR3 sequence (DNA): TGCGCCAGCAGCCAAACACTCGCCTACGAGCAGTACTTC.

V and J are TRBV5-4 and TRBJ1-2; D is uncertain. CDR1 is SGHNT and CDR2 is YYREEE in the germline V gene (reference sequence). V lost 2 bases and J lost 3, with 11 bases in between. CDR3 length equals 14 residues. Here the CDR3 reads CASSFTGVHYGYTF. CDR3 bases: TGTGCCAGCAGCTTTACGGGTGTTCACTATGGCTACACCTTC. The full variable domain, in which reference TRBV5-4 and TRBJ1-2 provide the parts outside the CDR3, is ETGVTQSPTHLIKTRGQQVTLRCSSQSGHNTVSWYQQALGQGPQFIFQYYREEENGRGNFPPRFSGLQFPNYSSELNVNALELDDSALYLCASSFTGVHYGYTFGSGTRLTVV.

CDR3 nucleotide sequence: TGCGCCAGCAGTCCCACGTATATGATTGCCAAAAACATTCAGTACTTC. This gives the protein CASSPTYMIAKNIQYF. V and J are TRBV4-1 and TRBJ2-4; D unresolved. V was clipped by 6 bases and J by 1 base, with 16 bases between them. The CDR3 contains 16 residues. Germline loops: CDR1 MGHRA, CDR2 YSYEKL.

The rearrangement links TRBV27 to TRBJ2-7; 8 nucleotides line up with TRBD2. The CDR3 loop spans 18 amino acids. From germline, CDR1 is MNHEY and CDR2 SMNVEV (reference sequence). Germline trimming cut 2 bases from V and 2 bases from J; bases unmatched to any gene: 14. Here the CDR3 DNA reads TGTGCCAGCAGTTTAGGTCGCGGCGGGCTAGCGGGTACCTACGAGCAGTACTTC. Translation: CASSLGRGGLAGTYEQYF.